The 19 T cell receptor beta chains below come from one sample, sequenced in a study of T cell repertoires in cytomegalovirus infection (dated by TCRdb to about 2019). The listed sequencing device is Illumina HiSeq 1500. The public reads were quality trimmed at Q25 with fastp and then assembled into clones with MiXCR by TCRdb, keeping productive beta chains. Rows are combined by CDR3 protein, so each entry shows the most common genes and DNA. For this sample the table gives 300,000 to 450,000 distinct CDR3 sequences, of which around 18% were detected only once. The ten largest make up around 8.6% of the sample. Input material: PBMCs. These receptors originate from a human donor in good health (CMV status not recorded). Some clones in this sample may be carry-over from other donors' samples.

This clonotype has a handful of counts. The chain carries TRBV19 and TRBJ2-7, with a tentative D call TRBD1 (5 bases). The CDR3 has 14 residues. V shed 3 bases and J shed 2 bases, with 11 bases lying between them. CDR1 is LNHDA, CDR2 SQIVND, per germline (reference sequence). The CDR3 spells CASSIRSGPYEQYF. The CDR3 DNA is TGTGCCAGTAGTATTCGGTCAGGGCCCTACGAGCAGTACTTC.

The table lists this clonotype with a few counts. The chain is built from TRBV7-2 and TRBJ1-6; TRBD1 aligns across 9 bases. The germline V gene has CDR1 SGHTA and CDR2 FQGNSA. The CDR3 extends over 17 amino acids. V was clipped by 5 bases and J by 0 bases; unmatched bases: 5. This CDR3 is CASSRGTGSSYNSPLHF. CDR3 DNA sequence: TGTGCCAGCAGCCGAGGGACAGGGAGCTCCTATAATTCACCCCTCCACTTT.

This chain uses TRBV12-3 or TRBV12-4 with TRBJ1-2, with TRBD1 matching over 10 bases. Trimming cost V 4 bases and J 1 base; bases outside gene matches: 9. This CDR3 has 17 amino acids. The CDR3 region has the DNA TGTGCCAGCAGTTCTACCCCGGGACAGGGGTTTAACTATGGCTACACCTTC. As protein: CASSSTPGQGFNYGYTF.

This clonotype occurred many times. This sequence joins TRBV7-2 and TRBJ1-5, with no clear D. The CDR3 consists of 12 residues. Per the germline V gene, CDR1 is SGHTA and CDR2 is FQGNSA. The V end lost 1 base, the J end lost 9 bases, and 7 bases lay between the germline ends. The CDR3 bases are TGTGCCAGCAGCTTAGAGGTGGGGCCCCAGCATTTT. Translating it yields CASSLEVGPQHF.

The CDR3 DNA sequence: TGTGCCACCAGCAGAACCGGACGGTCCTACGAGCAGTACTTC. It codes for CATSRTGRSYEQYF. This chain uses TRBV15 with TRBJ2-7; D ambiguous. Trimming removed 2 bases at V and 1 base at J, with 9 bases between. The CDR3 consists of 14 residues. Germline V lookup: CDR1 LNHNV, CDR2 YYDKDF (reference sequence).

This chain joins TRBV7-9 and TRBJ1-1; D is undetermined. Trimming shortened V by 4 bases and J by 4 bases, and 19 bases separated the two germline ends. The CDR3 spans 16 residues. Per the germline V gene, CDR1 is SEHNR and CDR2 is FQNEAQ (reference sequence). CDR3 DNA: TGTGCCAGCAGCTCGTCCCCGTCAGAACCCGGCACTGAAGCTTTCTTT. It codes for CASSSSPSEPGTEAFF.

This clonotype was counted at least ten times. The gene calls are TRBV6-1 and TRBJ2-3; 10 nucleotides agree with TRBD2. In germline, CDR1 is MNHNS, CDR2 SASEGT. The junction had 10 bases not matched to a gene; V was cut back by 2 bases and J by 2 bases. The CDR3 sequence is 18 residues long. The CDR3 coding sequence is TGTGCCAGCAGTGAACCGTGGCTAGCGGGGGCCGACACAGATACGCAGTATTTT. Protein product: CASSEPWLAGADTDTQYF.

This clonotype has ten or more counts. The chain has TRBV11-2 and TRBJ1-5; TRBD1 agrees at 8 bases. The V and J ends lost 5 bases and 1 base, in that order; junction bases with no gene match: 10. The CDR3 has 17 residues. Germline values: CDR1 SGHAT, CDR2 FQNNGV. The CDR3: CASSPYQDRASNQPQHF. CDR3 DNA: TGTGCCAGCAGCCCTTATCAGGACAGGGCAAGCAATCAGCCCCAGCATTTT.

This chain joins TRBV6-1 and TRBJ1-5; D remains ambiguous. The CDR3 runs to 15 residues. Germline CDR1 and CDR2: MNHNS and SASEGT. With 10 bases removed from V and 3 bases from J, the gap between germline ends came to 19 bases. The CDR3 sequence: CATGLGGRYNQPQHF. The CDR3 nucleotides are TGTGCCACCGGTTTGGGTGGCAGGTACAATCAGCCCCAGCATTTT.

CDR3 nucleotides: TGCAGTGCTAGAGAATTCACCGATCCCAACTATGGCTACACCTTC. This gives the protein CSAREFTDPNYGYTF. The rearrangement joins TRBV20-1 to TRBJ1-2, with D hard to call. Looked up from germline, CDR1 is DFQATT and CDR2 is SNEGSKA (reference sequence). The CDR3 totals 15 residues. The ends were cut back, 0 bases at V and 2 bases at J, with 13 bases in the middle.

This clonotype was detected many times. This chain uses TRBV7-2 with TRBJ1-4, with no clear D. Trimming removed 1 base from V and 7 bases from J, with 10 bases in between. CDR1 SGHTA and CDR2 FQGNSA come from the germline V gene. The CDR3 runs to 14 residues. The CDR3, as DNA: TGTGCCAGCAGCTTAGACGCCGGTGGTGAAAAACTGTTTTTT. The encoded protein is CASSLDAGGEKLFF.

The chain employs TRBV28 and TRBJ1-5; a weak D match, TRBD1 (6 bases). The CDR3 has 17 residues. Trimming took 5 bases from V and 1 from J, leaving 18 bases between them. CDR1 and CDR2 (germline): MDHEN, SYDVKM. The CDR3 DNA sequence: TGTGCCAGCAGTCCACCGTACAGGGTCCGGAGCAATCAGCCCCAGCATTTT. Translated: CASSPPYRVRSNQPQHF.

This clonotype showed up just a few times. This rearrangement joins TRBV27 to TRBJ2-3, with TRBD2 matching over 8 bases. Germline V gives CDR1 MNHEY, CDR2 SMNVEV (reference sequence). The junction had 14 bases not matched to a gene; V was cut back by 8 bases and J by 7 bases. This CDR3 contains 15 residues. The CDR3 is CASLQRGLPTYTQYF. The CDR3 DNA is TGTGCCAGCCTACAGCGGGGGTTACCGACCTATACGCAGTATTTT.

This clonotype was detected many times. The J gene is TRBJ2-7, the V gene TRBV7-9, with D possibly being TRBD2 (5 bases). Germline V lookup: CDR1 SEHNR, CDR2 FQNEAQ (reference sequence). The CDR3 length is 14 residues. V was clipped by 5 bases and J by 0 bases, with 11 bases between them. CDR3 loop: CASSTQEGSYEQYF. CDR3 in DNA: TGTGCCAGCAGCACACAAGAGGGCTCCTACGAGCAGTACTTC.

This clonotype was detected ten times or more. V usage is TRBV7-2 and J usage is TRBJ1-1, with D hard to call. CDR1 is SGHTA, CDR2 FQGNSA, per germline. The CDR3 has 14 residues. V was cut by 1 base and J by 4 bases, with 10 bases left in between. CDR3 amino acids: CASSLVGVSTEAFF. CDR3 nucleotides: TGTGCCAGCAGCTTAGTCGGGGTGTCCACTGAAGCTTTCTTT.

The CDR3 nucleotides read TGCAGCGTGGCTGTGGGAAGAAACACCATATATTTT. It translates to CSVAVGRNTIYF. J is TRBJ1-3 and V is TRBV29-1; D is unclear. Germline-derived CDR1 and CDR2 are SQVTM and ANQGSEA. V lost 6 bases and J 5 bases, leaving 11 bases between the germline ends. The CDR3 contains 12 residues.

CDR3 nucleotides: TGTGCCAGCAGTTCACCCTTGGGGGGGGGGTCCTATGGCTACACCTTC. Translated, it gives CASSSPLGGGSYGYTF. This chain joins TRBV6-5 and TRBJ1-2, with D perhaps matching TRBD1 (5 bases). The V gene lost 4 bases and the J gene lost 4 bases, with 19 bases spanning the gap. CDR1 MNHEY and CDR2 SVGAGI come from the germline V gene. CDR3 length: 16 amino acids.

This rearrangement joins TRBV9 to TRBJ2-3; the D gene is possibly TRBD1 (5 bases). The germline V gene has CDR1 SGDLS and CDR2 YYNGEE. The CDR3 has 14 residues. With 0 bases removed from V and 5 bases from J, the gap between germline ends came to 10 bases. This chain's CDR3 is CASSVASGQDTQYF. Written as DNA, the CDR3 is TGTGCCAGCAGCGTAGCTTCCGGACAAGATACGCAGTATTTT.

In this sample, this clonotype turned up many times. The CDR3 sequence: CASSRFRETQYF. DNA of the CDR3: TGTGCCAGCAGCAGATTCCGTGAGACCCAGTACTTC. The genes are TRBV7-2 and TRBJ2-5; D is undetermined. V gave up 5 bases and J gave up 5 bases, with 9 bases separating them. Germline values: CDR1 SGHTA, CDR2 FQGNSA. The CDR3 extends over 12 amino acids.